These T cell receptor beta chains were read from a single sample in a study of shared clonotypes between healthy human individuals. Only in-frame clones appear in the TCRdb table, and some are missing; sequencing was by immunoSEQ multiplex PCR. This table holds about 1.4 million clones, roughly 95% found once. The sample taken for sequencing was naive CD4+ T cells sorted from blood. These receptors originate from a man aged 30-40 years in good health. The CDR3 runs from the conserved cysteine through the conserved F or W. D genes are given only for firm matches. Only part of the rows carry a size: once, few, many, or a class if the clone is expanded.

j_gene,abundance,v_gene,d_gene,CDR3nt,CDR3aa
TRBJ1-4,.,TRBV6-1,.,TGTGCCAGCACCAAGGGGGGGGGCGGCGAAAAACTGTTTTTT,CASTKGGGGEKLFF
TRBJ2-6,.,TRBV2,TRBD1,TGTGCCAGCAAGGTATTCCGGGACAGCAACTCTGGGGCCAACGTCCTGACTTTC,CASKVFRDSNSGANVLTF
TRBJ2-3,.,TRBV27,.,TGTGCCAGCAGCCTGCGGAGCGGCCGAGGCTCGGATACGCAGTATTTT,CASSLRSGRGSDTQYF
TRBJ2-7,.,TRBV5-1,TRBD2,TGCGCCAGCAGCTTGAGAACTAGCGGGAGTTCCTACGAGCAGTACTTC,CASSLRTSGSSYEQYF
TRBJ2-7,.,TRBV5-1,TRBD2,TGCGCCAGCAGCTTGACGCCTAGCGGGAGGGGTGAGCAGTACTTC,CASSLTPSGRGEQYF
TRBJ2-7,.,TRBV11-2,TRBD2,TGTGCCAGCAGCTTCGGGGGGCTAGCGGGAGGGTTCGGGTACGAGCAGTACTTC,CASSFGGLAGGFGYEQYF
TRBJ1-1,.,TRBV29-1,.,TGCAGCGTTGGGAGACTGATGAACACTGAAGCTTTCTTT,CSVGRLMNTEAFF
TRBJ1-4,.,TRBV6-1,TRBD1,TGTGCCAGCACTCTGGACAGGAATAATGAAAAACTGTTTTTT,CASTLDRNNEKLFF
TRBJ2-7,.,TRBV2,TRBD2,TGTGCCAGCAGTGAAGTGGCTAGCGGGAGCTACGAGCAGTACTTC,CASSEVASGSYEQYF
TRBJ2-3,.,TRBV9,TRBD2,TGTGCCAGCAGCGTAGGGGGACTAGCGATAGATACGCAGTATTTT,CASSVGGLAIDTQYF
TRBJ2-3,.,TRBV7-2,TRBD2,TGTGCCAGCAGCGATGGACTAGCGGGAGGTACCGATACGCAGTATTTT,CASSDGLAGGTDTQYF
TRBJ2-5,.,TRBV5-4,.,TGTGCCAGCAGCTCCAGGGGCGGTACAGAGACCCAGTACTTC,CASSSRGGTETQYF
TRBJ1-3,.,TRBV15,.,TGTGCCACCAGCAGAGGGAATGACGGAACCACCATATATTTT,CATSRGNDGTTIYF
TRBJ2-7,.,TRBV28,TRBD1,TGTGCCAGCAGTTCCACCGGGACAGGGGCCTCCTACGAGCAGTACTTC,CASSSTGTGASYEQYF
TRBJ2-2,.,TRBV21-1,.,TGTGCCAGCAGCAAAGTACTCGCCTGGGGACTAGCGGTCACCGGGGAGCTGTTTTTT,CASSKVLAWGLAVTGELFF
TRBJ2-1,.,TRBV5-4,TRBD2,TGTGCCAGCAGCTTGCCTGGGGGGGGAGGAAATGAGCAGTTCTTC,CASSLPGGGGNEQFF
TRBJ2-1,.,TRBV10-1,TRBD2,TGCGCCAGCAGTGAGTCGGTTAGCGGGAGGGCCATATACAATGAGCAGTTCTTC,CASSESVSGRAIYNEQFF
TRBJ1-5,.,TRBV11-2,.,TGTGCCAGCAGCTTGTATGAGAATCAGCCCCAGCATTTT,CASSLYENQPQHF
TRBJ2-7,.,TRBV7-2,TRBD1,TGTGCCAGCAGCCTAAACTGGGACAGCTACGAGCAGTACTTC,CASSLNWDSYEQYF
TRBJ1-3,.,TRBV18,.,TGTGCCAGCTCACCGACCAGCACAACAGGGAACTCTGGAAACACCATATATTTT,CASSPTSTTGNSGNTIYF
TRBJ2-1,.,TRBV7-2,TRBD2,TGTGCCAGCAGCAACCGGGACTATCTCAATGAGCAGTTCTTC,CASSNRDYLNEQFF
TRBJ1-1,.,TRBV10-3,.,TGTGCCATCAGGGAACCCGCGGCGCCCCGAAGGAACACTGAAGCTTTCTTT,CAIREPAAPRRNTEAFF
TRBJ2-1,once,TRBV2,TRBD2,TGTGCCAGCAGCGGACTAGCGGGAGTTGGGGAGCAGTTCTTC,CASSGLAGVGEQFF
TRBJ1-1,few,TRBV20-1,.,TGCAGTGCTAGATACACTGAAGCTTTCTTT,CSARYTEAFF
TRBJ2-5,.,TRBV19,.,TGTGCCAGTAGTATTACTGACAAAGAGACCCAGTACTTC,CASSITDKETQYF
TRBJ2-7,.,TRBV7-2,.,TGTGCCAGCAGCTTCCGACGGGACTCCTACGAGCAGTACTTC,CASSFRRDSYEQYF
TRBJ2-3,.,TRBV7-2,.,TGTGCCAGCAGCTTATCCAGCTGGGGCACAGATACGCAGTATTTT,CASSLSSWGTDTQYF
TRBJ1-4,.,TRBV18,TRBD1,TGTGCCAGCTCACCAGCAGGGGGTAATGAAAAACTGTTTTTT,CASSPAGGNEKLFF
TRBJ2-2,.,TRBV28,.,TGTGCCAGCATAAGTTGGGCCGGGGAGCTGTTTTTT,CASISWAGELFF
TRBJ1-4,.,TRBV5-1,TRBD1,TGCGCCAGCAGCTTGACGGGGGACAGGGAGTTTTTT,CASSLTGDREFF
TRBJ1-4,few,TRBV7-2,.,TGTGCCAGCAGCTTGGGCAGGGTAGGGGAAAAACTGTTTTTT,CASSLGRVGEKLFF
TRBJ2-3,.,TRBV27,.,TGTGCCAGCAGTTTTTGGGGGGGGGCAGGGGAGGAGGATACGCAGTATTTT,CASSFWGGAGEEDTQYF
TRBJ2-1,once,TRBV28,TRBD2,TGTGCCAGCAGTAGCGGGATCTGGCGTGAGCAGTTCTTC,CASSSGIWREQFF
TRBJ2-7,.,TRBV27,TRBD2,TGTGCCAGCAGTTTTGAAGCGGGGCAGGGAGGCATCTACGAGCAGTACTTC,CASSFEAGQGGIYEQYF
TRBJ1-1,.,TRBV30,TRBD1,TGTGCCTGGAGTGTAAGGCGGACAGGGTCGGGCTCTGAAGCTTTCTTT,CAWSVRRTGSGSEAFF
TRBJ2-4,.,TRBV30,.,TGTGCCTGGAGTATAGCCAAAAACATTCAGTACTTC,CAWSIAKNIQYF
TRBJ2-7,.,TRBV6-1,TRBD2,TGTGCCAGCACTCGGACTAGCGGGAGCTCCTACGAGCAGTACTTC,CASTRTSGSSYEQYF
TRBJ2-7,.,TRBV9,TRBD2,TGTGCCAGCAGCGTAGCTACTAGCGGGAGGAACGAGCAGTACTTC,CASSVATSGRNEQYF
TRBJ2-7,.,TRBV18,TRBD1,TGTGCCAGCTCACCACTGAACAGGGGACCCGAGCAGTACTTC,CASSPLNRGPEQYF
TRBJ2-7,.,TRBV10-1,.,TGCGCCAGCCGTGCCCCCCTAGGAGGGTGCTACGAGCAGTACTTC,CASRAPLGGCYEQYF
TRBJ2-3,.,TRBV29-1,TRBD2,TGCAGCGTTGAGATACTAGCGGGAGGCACAGATACGCAGTATTTT,CSVEILAGGTDTQYF
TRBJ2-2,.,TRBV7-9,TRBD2,TGTGCCAGCATCCTAGCGGGAGGGATCGACGGGGAGCTGTTTTTT,CASILAGGIDGELFF
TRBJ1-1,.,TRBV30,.,TGTGCCTGGAGTGTCCATCCACCGAACACTGAAGCTTTCTTT,CAWSVHPPNTEAFF
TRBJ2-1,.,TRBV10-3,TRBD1,TGTGCCGCCCGGGACAGCTACAATGAGCAGTTCTTC,CAARDSYNEQFF
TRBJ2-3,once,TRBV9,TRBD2,TGTGCCAGCCTCCGAGGAGCGGGAGGGAAAGGTTCCACAGATACGCAGTATTTT,CASLRGAGGKGSTDTQYF
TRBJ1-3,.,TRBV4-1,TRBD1,TGCGCCAGCAGCCTTGACAGGGAGAACACCATATATTTT,CASSLDRENTIYF
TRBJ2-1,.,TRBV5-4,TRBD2,TGTGCCAGCAGCCCAAAACTAGCGGGAGGGCCCTACAATGAGCAGTTCTTC,CASSPKLAGGPYNEQFF
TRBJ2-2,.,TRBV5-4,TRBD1,TGTGCCAGCAGCGCCGGGACAGGGTTCCCCGGGGAGCTGTTTTTT,CASSAGTGFPGELFF
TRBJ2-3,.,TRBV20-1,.,TGCAGTGCTAGAACTAGTTTATCGCAGTATTTT,CSARTSLSQYF
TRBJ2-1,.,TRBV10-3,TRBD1,TGTGCCATCAAACAGGGGGATTCCTACAATGAGCAGTTCTTC,CAIKQGDSYNEQFF
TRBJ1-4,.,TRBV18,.,TGTGCCAGCTCCCCCCAACAGCTGAATGAAAAACTGTTTTTT,CASSPQQLNEKLFF
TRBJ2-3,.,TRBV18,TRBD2,TGTGCCAGCTCAAAACGGACTAGCGGGGTCACAGATACGCAGTATTTT,CASSKRTSGVTDTQYF
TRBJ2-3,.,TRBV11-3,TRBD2,TGTGCCAGCAGCCAGACCGGACTAGCCGGACAAGTTACGCAGTATTTT,CASSQTGLAGQVTQYF
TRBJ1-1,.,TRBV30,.,TGTGCCTGGAGAAGCGGCTACGGGGCGCAAAAATCTACTGAAGCTTTCTTT,CAWRSGYGAQKSTEAFF
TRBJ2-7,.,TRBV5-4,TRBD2,TGTGCCAGCAGTCCCGAGGGCGGGAGGGGCTCCTACGAGCAGTACTTC,CASSPEGGRGSYEQYF
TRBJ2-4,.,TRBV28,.,TGTGCCAGCAGTTTAAGGAACATTCAGTACTTC,CASSLRNIQYF
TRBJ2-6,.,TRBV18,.,TGTGCCAGCTCACCACGGGCTGAGCTTCTGGCCAACGTCCTGACTTTC,CASSPRAELLANVLTF
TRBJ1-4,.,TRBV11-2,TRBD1,TGTGCCAGCAGCTTAGGACAGGGTGGTTATGAAAAACTGTTTTTT,CASSLGQGGYEKLFF
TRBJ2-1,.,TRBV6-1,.,TGTGCCAGCAGTGAAGCGCTTCAGGGACTGTCCTACAATGAGCAGTTCTTC,CASSEALQGLSYNEQFF